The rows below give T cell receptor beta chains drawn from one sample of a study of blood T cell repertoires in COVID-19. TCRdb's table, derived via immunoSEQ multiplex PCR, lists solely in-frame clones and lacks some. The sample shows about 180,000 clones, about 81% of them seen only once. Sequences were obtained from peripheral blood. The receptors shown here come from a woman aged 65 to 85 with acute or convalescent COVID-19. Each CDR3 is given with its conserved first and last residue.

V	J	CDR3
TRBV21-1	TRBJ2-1	CASSKKGREGIHYNEQFF
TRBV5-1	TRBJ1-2	CASSLEAGGLNYGYTF
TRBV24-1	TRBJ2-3	CATSLGASGLDTQYF
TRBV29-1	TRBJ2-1	CSVAFLGLAGKSPAYNEQFF
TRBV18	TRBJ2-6	CASSDDRGPLGGANVLTF
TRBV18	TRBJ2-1	CASSRETGGSYNEQFF
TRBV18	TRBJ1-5	CASSPTGGQPQHF
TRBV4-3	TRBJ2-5	CASSLSHGGQETQYF
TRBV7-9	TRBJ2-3	CASSSALAGIDTQYF
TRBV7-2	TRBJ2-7	CASSLIQGYEQYF
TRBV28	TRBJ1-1	CASSRDSGWGAFF
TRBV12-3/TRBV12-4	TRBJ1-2	CASSEGGWYGYTF
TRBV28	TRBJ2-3	CASINRATDTQYF
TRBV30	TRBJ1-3	CAWSRETGNTIYF
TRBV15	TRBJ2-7	CATGRGVSYEQYF
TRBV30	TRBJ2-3	CAWSVPLYTDTQYF
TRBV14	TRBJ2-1	CASSQYRGRKEVYEQFF
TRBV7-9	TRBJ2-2	CATKGVNTGELFF
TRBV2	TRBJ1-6	CASSSRTVSYNSPLHF
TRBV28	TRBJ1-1	CASSFLRDRGTFF
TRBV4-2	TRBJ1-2	CASSQGTANYGYTF
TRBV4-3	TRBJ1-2	CASSQEPGSYGYTF
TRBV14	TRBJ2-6	CASSQDSYRGNVLTF
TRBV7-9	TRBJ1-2	CATGTSDGYTF
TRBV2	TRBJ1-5	CASSGSFSNQPQHF
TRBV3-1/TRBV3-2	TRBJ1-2	CASSLPGVDYGYTF
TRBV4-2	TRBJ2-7	CASSEGQGAYEQYF
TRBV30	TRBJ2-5	CAWSRGLQETQYF
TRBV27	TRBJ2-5	CASSPIRGVAETQYF
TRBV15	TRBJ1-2	CATSRSDRGPGYGYTF
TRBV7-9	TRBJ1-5	CASSLGYGTGDQPQHF
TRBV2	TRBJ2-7	CASRIQDYEQYF
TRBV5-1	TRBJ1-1	CASSPQGPTEAFF
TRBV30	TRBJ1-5	CAWSGGRQGNQPQHF
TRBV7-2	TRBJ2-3	CASSRGTSGGSSTDTQYF
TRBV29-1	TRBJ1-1	CSFSGQLNTEAFF
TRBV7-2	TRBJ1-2	CASSPDSLPPNYGYTF
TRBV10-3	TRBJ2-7	CAISAQEYEQYF
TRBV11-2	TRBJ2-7	CASSLGRSEQYF
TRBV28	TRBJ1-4	CASSSTGTGADYEKLFF
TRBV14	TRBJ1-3	CASSQVGGSSGNTIYF
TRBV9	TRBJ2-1	CASSGPGLAGGLNEQFF
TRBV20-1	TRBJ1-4	CSASQQGIDEKLFF
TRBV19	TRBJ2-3	CASSIGVGDTSTDTQYF
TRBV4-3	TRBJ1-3	CASSPTVTGTGNTIYF
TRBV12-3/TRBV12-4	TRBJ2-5	CASSYRQRETQYF
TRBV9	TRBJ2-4	CASSVSGRLDIQYF
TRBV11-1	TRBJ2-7	CASSLPLRLDEQYF
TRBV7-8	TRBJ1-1	CASSLVPVRSLPTEAFF
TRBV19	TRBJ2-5	CASSTSKQETQYF
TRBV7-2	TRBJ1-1	CASSLPLAEAFF
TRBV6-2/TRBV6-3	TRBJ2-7	CASSYDMTYEQYF